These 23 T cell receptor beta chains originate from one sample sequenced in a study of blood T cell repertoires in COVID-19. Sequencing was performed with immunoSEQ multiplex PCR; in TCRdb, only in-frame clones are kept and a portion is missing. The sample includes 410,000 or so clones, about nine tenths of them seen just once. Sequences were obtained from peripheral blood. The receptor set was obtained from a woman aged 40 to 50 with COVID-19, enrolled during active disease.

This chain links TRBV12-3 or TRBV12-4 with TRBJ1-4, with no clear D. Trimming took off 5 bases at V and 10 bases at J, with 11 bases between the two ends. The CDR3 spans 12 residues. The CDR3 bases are TGTGCCAGCAGTCCCCCGTCGGGAAAACTGTTTTTT. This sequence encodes CASSPPSGKLFF.

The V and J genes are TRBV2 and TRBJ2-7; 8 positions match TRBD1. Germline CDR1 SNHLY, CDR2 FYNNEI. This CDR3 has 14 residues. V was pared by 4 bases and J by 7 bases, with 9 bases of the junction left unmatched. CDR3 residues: CASSGGNRGREQYF. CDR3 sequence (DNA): TGTGCCAGCAGTGGGGGGAACAGGGGGAGGGAGCAGTACTTC.

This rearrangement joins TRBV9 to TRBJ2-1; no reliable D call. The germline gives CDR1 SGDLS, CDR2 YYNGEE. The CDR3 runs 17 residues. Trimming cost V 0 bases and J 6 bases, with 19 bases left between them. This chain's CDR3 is CASSVDLVAGLVNEQFF. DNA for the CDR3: TGTGCCAGCAGCGTAGATCTGGTGGCAGGCCTTGTCAATGAGCAGTTCTTC.

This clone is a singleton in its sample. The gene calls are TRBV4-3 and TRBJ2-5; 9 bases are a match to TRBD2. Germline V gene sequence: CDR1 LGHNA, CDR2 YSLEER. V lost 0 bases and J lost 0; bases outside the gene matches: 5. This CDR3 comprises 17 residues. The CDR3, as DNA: TGCGCCAGCAGCCAAGATTGGGCTAGCGGGAACCAAGAGACCCAGTACTTC. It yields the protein CASSQDWASGNQETQYF.

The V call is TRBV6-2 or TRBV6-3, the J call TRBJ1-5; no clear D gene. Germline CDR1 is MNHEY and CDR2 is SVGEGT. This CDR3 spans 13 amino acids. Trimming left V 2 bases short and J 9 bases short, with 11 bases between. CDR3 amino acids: CASSYGATRPQHF. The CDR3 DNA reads TGTGCCAGCAGTTACGGAGCAACTCGGCCCCAGCATTTT.

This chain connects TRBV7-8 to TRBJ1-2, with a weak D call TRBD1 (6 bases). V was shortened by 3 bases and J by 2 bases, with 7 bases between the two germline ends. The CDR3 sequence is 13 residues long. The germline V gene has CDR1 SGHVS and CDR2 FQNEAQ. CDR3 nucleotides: TGTGCCAGCAGCTTCGACAGGAACTATGGCTACACCTTC. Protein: CASSFDRNYGYTF.

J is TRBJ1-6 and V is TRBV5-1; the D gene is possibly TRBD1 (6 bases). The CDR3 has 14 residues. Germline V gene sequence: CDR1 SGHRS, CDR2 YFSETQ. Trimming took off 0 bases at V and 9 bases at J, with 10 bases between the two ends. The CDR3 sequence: CASSLDRVSSPLHF. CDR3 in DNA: TGCGCCAGCAGCTTGGACAGGGTATCTTCACCCCTCCACTTT. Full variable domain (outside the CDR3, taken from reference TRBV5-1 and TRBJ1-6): KAGVTQTPRYLIKTRGQQVTLSCSPISGHRSVSWYQQTPGQGLQFLFEYFSETQRNKGNFPGRFSGRQFSNSRSEMNVSTLELGDSALYLCASSLDRVSSPLHFGNGTRLTVT.

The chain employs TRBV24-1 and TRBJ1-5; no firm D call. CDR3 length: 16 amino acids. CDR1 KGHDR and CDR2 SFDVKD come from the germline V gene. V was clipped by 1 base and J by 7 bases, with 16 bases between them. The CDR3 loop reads CATSDLCGEGGQPQHF. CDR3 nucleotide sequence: TGTGCCACCAGTGATTTATGCGGGGAGGGTGGGCAGCCCCAGCATTTT.

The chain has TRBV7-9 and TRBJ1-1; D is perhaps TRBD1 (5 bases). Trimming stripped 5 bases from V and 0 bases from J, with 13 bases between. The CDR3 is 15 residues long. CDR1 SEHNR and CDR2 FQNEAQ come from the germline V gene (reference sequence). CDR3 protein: CASSATPGMNTEAFF. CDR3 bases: TGTGCCAGCAGCGCAACCCCAGGGATGAACACTGAAGCTTTCTTT.

CDR3 sequence (DNA): TGTGCCAGCAGTCAGCGGACAGGGGACACCGGGGAGCTGTTTTTT. Protein: CASSQRTGDTGELFF. The chain is built from TRBV6-5 and TRBJ2-2; 9 bases agree with TRBD1. The CDR3 length is 15 residues. Unmatched junction bases numbered 4, after V lost 5 bases and J lost 3 bases. Germline-derived CDR1 and CDR2 are MNHEY and SVGAGI.

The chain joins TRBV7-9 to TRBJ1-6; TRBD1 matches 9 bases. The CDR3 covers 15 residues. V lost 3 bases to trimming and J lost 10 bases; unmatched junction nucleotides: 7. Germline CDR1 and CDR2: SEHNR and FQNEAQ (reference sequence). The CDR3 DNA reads TGTGCCAGCAGCTTTACTGGACAGGGGCGATCACCCCTCCACTTT. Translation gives CASSFTGQGRSPLHF.

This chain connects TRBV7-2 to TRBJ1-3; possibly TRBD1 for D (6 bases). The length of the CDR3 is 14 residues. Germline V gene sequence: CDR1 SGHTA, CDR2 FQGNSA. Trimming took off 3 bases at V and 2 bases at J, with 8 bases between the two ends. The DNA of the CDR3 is TGTGCCAGCAGCTTCTCAGGGGCTGGAAACACCATATATTTT. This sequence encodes CASSFSGAGNTIYF.

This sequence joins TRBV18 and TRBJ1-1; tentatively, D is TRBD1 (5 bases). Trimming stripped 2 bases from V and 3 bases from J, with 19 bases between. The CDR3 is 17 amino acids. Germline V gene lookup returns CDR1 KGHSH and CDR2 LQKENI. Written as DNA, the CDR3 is TGTGCCAGCTCACCAAGTAATACCGCAGGGCGGCACACTGAAGCTTTCTTT. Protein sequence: CASSPSNTAGRHTEAFF. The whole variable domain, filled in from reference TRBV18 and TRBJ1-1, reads NAGVMQNPRHLVRRRGQEARLRCSPMKGHSHVYWYRQLPEEGLKFMVYLQKENIIDESGMPKERFSAEFPKEGPSILRIQQVVRGDSAAYFCASSPSNTAGRHTEAFFGQGTRLTVV.

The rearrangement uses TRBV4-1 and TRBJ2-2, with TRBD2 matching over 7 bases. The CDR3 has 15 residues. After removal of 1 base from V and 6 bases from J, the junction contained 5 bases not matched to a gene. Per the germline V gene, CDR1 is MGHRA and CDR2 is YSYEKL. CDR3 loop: CASSQVAGVPGELFF. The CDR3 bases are TGCGCCAGCAGCCAAGTGGCGGGAGTCCCCGGGGAGCTGTTTTTT.

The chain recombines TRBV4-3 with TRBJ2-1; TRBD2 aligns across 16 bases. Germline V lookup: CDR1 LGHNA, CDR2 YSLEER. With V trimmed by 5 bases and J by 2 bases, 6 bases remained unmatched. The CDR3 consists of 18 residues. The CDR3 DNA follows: TGCGCCAGCAGCGGGACTAGCGGGAGGGTAACGGCCTACAATGAGCAGTTCTTC. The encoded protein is CASSGTSGRVTAYNEQFF.

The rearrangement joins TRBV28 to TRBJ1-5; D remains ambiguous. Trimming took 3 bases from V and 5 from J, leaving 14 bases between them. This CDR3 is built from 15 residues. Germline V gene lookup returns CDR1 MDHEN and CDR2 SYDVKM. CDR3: CASSLANSWDQPQHF. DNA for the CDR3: TGTGCCAGCAGTTTGGCGAACAGCTGGGATCAGCCCCAGCATTTT.

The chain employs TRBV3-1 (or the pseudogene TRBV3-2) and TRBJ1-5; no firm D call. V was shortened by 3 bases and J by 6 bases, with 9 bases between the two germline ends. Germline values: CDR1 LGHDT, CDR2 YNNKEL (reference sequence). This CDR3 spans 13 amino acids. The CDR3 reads CASSQREGQPQHF. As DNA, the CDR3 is TGTGCCAGCAGCCAGAGGGAGGGTCAGCCCCAGCATTTT.

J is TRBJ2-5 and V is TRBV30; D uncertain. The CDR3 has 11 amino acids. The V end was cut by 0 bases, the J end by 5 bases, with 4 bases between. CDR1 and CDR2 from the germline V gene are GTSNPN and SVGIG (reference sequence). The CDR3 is CAWSVQETQYF. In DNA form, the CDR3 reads TGTGCCTGGAGTGTACAGGAGACCCAGTACTTC.

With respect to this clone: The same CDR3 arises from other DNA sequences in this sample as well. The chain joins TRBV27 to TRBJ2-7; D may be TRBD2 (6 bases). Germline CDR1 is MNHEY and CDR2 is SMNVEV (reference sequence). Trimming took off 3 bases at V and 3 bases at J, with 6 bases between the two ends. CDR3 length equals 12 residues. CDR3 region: CASSLGGYEQYF. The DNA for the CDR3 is TGTGCCAGCAGTTTGGGGGGCTACGAGCAGTACTTC.

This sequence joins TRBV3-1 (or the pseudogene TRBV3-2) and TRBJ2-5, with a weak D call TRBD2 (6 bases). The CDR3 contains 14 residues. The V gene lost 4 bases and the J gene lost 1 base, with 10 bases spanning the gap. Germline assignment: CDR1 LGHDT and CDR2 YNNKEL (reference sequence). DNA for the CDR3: TGTGCCAGCAGCCTTAGCGGAATCCAAGAGACCCAGTACTTC. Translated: CASSLSGIQETQYF.

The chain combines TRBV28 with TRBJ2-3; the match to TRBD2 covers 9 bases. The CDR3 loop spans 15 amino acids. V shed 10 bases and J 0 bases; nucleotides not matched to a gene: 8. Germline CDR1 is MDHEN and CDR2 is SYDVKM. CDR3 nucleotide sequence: TGTGCCACCCCCCCGGGACTAGCAAGCACAGATACGCAGTATTTT. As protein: CATPPGLASTDTQYF. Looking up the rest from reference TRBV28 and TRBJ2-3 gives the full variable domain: DVKVTQSSRYLVKRTGEKVFLECVQDMDHENMFWYRQDPGLGLRLIYFSYDVKMKEKGDIPEGYSVSREKKERFSLILESASTNQTSMYLCATPPGLASTDTQYFGPGTRLTVL.

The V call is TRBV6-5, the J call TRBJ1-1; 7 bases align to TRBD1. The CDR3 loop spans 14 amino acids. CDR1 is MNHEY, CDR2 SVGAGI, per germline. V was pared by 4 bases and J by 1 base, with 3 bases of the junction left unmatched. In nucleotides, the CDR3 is TGTGCCAGCAGTTGGGACAGAGGGAACACTGAAGCTTTCTTT. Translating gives CASSWDRGNTEAFF.

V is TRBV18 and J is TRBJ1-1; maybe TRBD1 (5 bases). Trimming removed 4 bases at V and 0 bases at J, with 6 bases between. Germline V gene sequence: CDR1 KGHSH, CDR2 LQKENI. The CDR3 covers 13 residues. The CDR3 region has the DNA TGTGCCAGCTCACAGGGGATGAACACTGAAGCTTTCTTT. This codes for CASSQGMNTEAFF.